This T cell receptor (beta chain) is drawn from a study of shared clonotypes between healthy human individuals. The study's findings and limits: Only blood was sampled, and tissue TCR repertoires likely differ from blood ones.

TCRdb's copy holds only in-frame clones and misses some; the assay was immunoSEQ multiplex PCR. Of 1.5 million to 2.5 million clones in the sample, about 94% were seen once. The CDR3 consists of 16 residues. The germline V and J ends were trimmed by 1 base and 3 bases, with 12 bases remaining between them. Germline CDR1 and CDR2: SGHAT and FQDESV (reference sequence). This clone has a single count. Its specificity is not known. Positive CCR7 selection of CD45RO-negative cells yielded the naive CD8 cells, and terminally differentiated effector memory CD45RA+ cells were excluded. Input material: naive CD8+ T cells sorted from blood. V is TRBV11-1 and J is TRBJ2-2; D is perhaps TRBD2 (6 bases). This TCR was recovered from a man between 18 and 35 years old in good health. CDR3 residues: CASSLGGGTHTGELFF. The CDR3 DNA reads TGTGCCAGCAGCTTAGGTGGAGGGACCCACACCGGGGAGCTGTTTTTT.